The 19 T cell receptor beta chains given below trace back to one sample, sequenced in a study of blood T cell repertoires in COVID-19. Method: immunoSEQ multiplex PCR; TCRdb's copy keeps in-frame clones and lacks some. The repertoire consists of hundreds of thousands of clones, with approximately 86% occurring once and the leading ten covering around 1.4%. Material: peripheral blood. These receptors were taken from a man aged 70 or older with acute or convalescent COVID-19.

V usage is TRBV7-9 and J usage is TRBJ1-2; a possible D gene is TRBD1 (6 bases). Germline V CDR1 and CDR2: SEHNR, FQNEAQ (reference sequence). Trimming removed 4 bases at V and 5 bases at J, with 23 bases between. The CDR3 runs to 17 residues. The CDR3 here is CASSSIFRTGQIYGYTF. DNA for the CDR3: TGTGCCAGCAGCTCCATATTCCGAACCGGACAGATATATGGCTACACCTTC.

The chain couples TRBV7-6 to TRBJ2-1; 12 bases map to TRBD2. J was trimmed by 2 bases and V by 5 bases; bases with no gene match: 7. This CDR3 has 17 amino acids. CDR1 is SGHVS and CDR2 is FNYEAQ in the germline V gene. CDR3 DNA: TGTGCCAGCAGCCGCCTTCTAGCGGGAGGGCCCTACAATGAGCAGTTCTTC. Encoded protein: CASSRLLAGGPYNEQFF.

This clone was counted once. As DNA, the CDR3 is TGTGCCAGCAGCCCCGGTTCCGCCCAAGAGACCCAGTACTTC. Translated: CASSPGSAQETQYF. J is TRBJ2-5 and V is TRBV7-9, with unresolved D. V was pared by 5 bases and J by 1 base, with 11 bases between. This CDR3 has 14 amino acids. Germline V CDR1 and CDR2: SEHNR, FQNEAQ (reference sequence).

This clone was seen a few times. The chain combines TRBV19 with TRBJ2-1; no reliable D call. Trimming left V 4 bases short and J 4 bases short, with 17 bases between. Germline CDR1 is LNHDA and CDR2 is SQIVND (reference sequence). The CDR3 sequence is 16 residues long. CDR3 in amino acids: CASSRGSAEPYNEQFF. As DNA, the CDR3 is TGTGCCAGTAGTAGAGGTTCGGCGGAACCTTACAATGAGCAGTTCTTC. Full variable domain (remainder filled in from reference TRBV19 and TRBJ2-1): DGGITQSPKYLFRKEGQNVTLSCEQNLNHDAMYWYRQDPGQGLRLIYYSQIVNDFQKGDIAEGYSVSREKKESFPLTVTSAQKNPTAFYLCASSRGSAEPYNEQFFGPGTRLTVL.

The chain employs TRBV19 and TRBJ2-3; D ambiguous. Germline V gene data show CDR1 as LNHDA and CDR2 as SQIVND (reference sequence). The CDR3 consists of 14 residues. Between the trimmed V and J ends, which lost 5 bases and 2 bases, there was a span of 11 bases. The CDR3, as DNA: TGTGCCAGTAGTGCTCAGGCGACCACAGATACGCAGTATTTT. It translates to CASSAQATTDTQYF.

This chain connects TRBV10-1 to TRBJ2-3; D remains ambiguous. Trimming left V 3 bases short and J 2 bases short, with 9 bases between. This CDR3 has 14 amino acids. The germline gives CDR1 WNHNN, CDR2 SYGVQD (reference sequence). DNA of the CDR3: TGCGCCAGCAGTGACAGTTCCTTCACAGATACGCAGTATTTT. The encoded protein is CASSDSSFTDTQYF.

This chain joins TRBV19 and TRBJ2-2; 9 positions agree with TRBD2. The germline V gene encodes CDR1 LNHDA and CDR2 SQIVND (reference sequence). V trimming: 3 bases; J trimming: 5 bases; junction bases outside the gene matches: 7. The CDR3 loop spans 16 amino acids. The CDR3 protein is CASSIASGIGTGELFF. CDR3 in DNA: TGTGCCAGTAGTATCGCTAGCGGGATAGGGACCGGGGAGCTGTTTTTT.

This chain uses TRBV7-2 with TRBJ2-1; 7 nucleotides match TRBD1. V was pared by 5 bases and J by 0 bases, with 4 bases of the junction left unmatched. Germline CDR1 is SGHTA and CDR2 is FQGNSA. The CDR3 is 15 amino acids. The CDR3, as DNA: TGTGCCAGCAGCATGGACAGGAACTCCTACAATGAGCAGTTCTTC. Translating it yields CASSMDRNSYNEQFF.

This clone has only one observation. The genes are TRBV2 and TRBJ1-5, with a possible D match to TRBD1 (6 bases). The ends were cut back, 6 bases at V and 3 bases at J, with 15 bases in the middle. The CDR3 contains 15 residues. Germline V gene lookup returns CDR1 SNHLY and CDR2 FYNNEI. Here the CDR3 reads CASRREQGSNQPQHF. CDR3 nucleotides: TGTGCCAGCAGGAGGGAACAGGGATCCAATCAGCCCCAGCATTTT.

This clone was seen a handful of times. V gene TRBV5-1 combines with J gene TRBJ2-5; 8 nucleotides align to TRBD2. Germline lookup yields CDR1 SGHRS and CDR2 YFSETQ. V lost 2 bases, J lost 5 bases, and 14 bases stayed unmatched. There are 17 residues in the CDR3. The CDR3 bases are TGCGCCAGCAGCTTAGGTCTAGCGGGTACGTCCGCGGAGACCCAGTACTTC. It specifies CASSLGLAGTSAETQYF. Filled out from reference TRBV5-1 and TRBJ2-5, the complete variable domain reads KAGVTQTPRYLIKTRGQQVTLSCSPISGHRSVSWYQQTPGQGLQFLFEYFSETQRNKGNFPGRFSGRQFSNSRSEMNVSTLELGDSALYLCASSLGLAGTSAETQYFGPGTRLLVL.

This rearrangement joins TRBV10-1 to TRBJ2-1, with 12 bases that match TRBD2. The CDR3 has 15 amino acids. The junction had 2 bases not matched to a gene; V was cut back by 4 bases and J by 4 bases. From germline, CDR1 is WNHNN and CDR2 SYGVQD (reference sequence). The CDR3 DNA reads TGCGCCAGCAGTGGGGGACTAGCGGGTTACAATGAGCAGTTCTTC. Translating gives CASSGGLAGYNEQFF.

Comment on this clone: The junction shows a germline mismatch at one end, possibly a read error. The J gene is TRBJ2-5, the V gene TRBV6-1, with 9 positions matching TRBD2. CDR1 is MNHNS, CDR2 SASEGT, per germline. The CDR3 sequence is 13 residues long. The CDR3 DNA is TGTGCCAGCAGTCAAGCGGGAGGAGAGACCCAGTACTTC. Translation: CASSQAGGETQYF.

The chain has TRBV27 and TRBJ1-2; the match to TRBD1 covers 8 bases. The CDR3 is 14 residues long. V was clipped by 6 bases and J by 0 bases; unmatched bases: 3. Germline V lookup: CDR1 MNHEY, CDR2 SMNVEV (reference sequence). CDR3 region: CASRGTGANYGYTF. CDR3 in DNA: TGTGCCAGCAGAGGGACAGGAGCTAACTATGGCTACACCTTC.

The V and J genes are TRBV7-2 and TRBJ1-1; 8 nucleotides align to TRBD1. The CDR3 spans 14 residues. Trimming took 4 bases from V and 2 from J; bases not matched to a gene: 3. Per the germline V gene, CDR1 is SGHTA and CDR2 is FQGNSA. The CDR3 loop reads CASSSGTGNTEAFF. CDR3 nucleotides: TGTGCCAGCAGCTCCGGGACAGGTAACACTGAAGCTTTCTTT.

The chain employs TRBV7-2 and TRBJ2-2; 7 nucleotides match TRBD1. Germline-derived CDR1 and CDR2 are SGHTA and FQGNSA. Germline trimming cut 3 bases from V and 7 bases from J; bases unmatched to any gene: 5. There are 14 residues in the CDR3. CDR3 DNA sequence: TGTGCCAGCAGCTTGAGGGGGCGCGGCGGGGAGCTGTTTTTT. Encoded protein: CASSLRGRGGELFF.

This clone was observed a handful of times. The J gene is TRBJ2-3, the V gene TRBV19; the D gene is possibly TRBD2 (7 bases). Per germline, CDR1 LNHDA and CDR2 SQIVND (reference sequence). The V gene lost 6 bases and the J gene lost 6 bases, with 16 bases spanning the gap. The CDR3 has 14 amino acids. In nucleotides, the CDR3 is TGTGCCAGTAGGGGCAGGGGAGGGTTGGATACGCAGTATTTT. Translation: CASRGRGGLDTQYF.

The chain recombines TRBV27 with TRBJ1-6, with D maybe TRBD1 (5 bases). Deletions cut 7 bases from V and 10 bases from J, with 26 bases between. Germline-derived CDR1 and CDR2 are MNHEY and SMNVEV (reference sequence). The CDR3 extends over 17 amino acids. CDR3 in amino acids: CASKQVFGVGGTSPLHF. The DNA of the CDR3 is TGTGCCAGCAAACAGGTCTTCGGAGTGGGGGGGACCTCACCCCTCCACTTT.

The V call is TRBV7-6, the J call TRBJ2-5; D perhaps matches TRBD1 (5 bases). Germline-derived CDR1 and CDR2 are SGHVS and FNYEAQ. CDR3 size: 16 residues. The V end was cut by 1 base, the J end by 13 bases, with 25 bases between. The CDR3 reads CASSLVSPVGALGLYF. Here the CDR3 DNA reads TGTGCCAGCAGCTTAGTCTCTCCCGTTGGGGCGCTGGGTCTGTACTTC.

The chain recombines TRBV4-3 with TRBJ2-5; 11 bases align to TRBD1. This CDR3 has 15 residues. Per the germline V gene, CDR1 is LGHNA and CDR2 is YSLEER. V lost 0 bases, J lost 7 bases, and 4 bases stayed unmatched. CDR3: CASSQEGGQGGTQYF. For the CDR3, the DNA is TGCGCCAGCAGCCAAGAAGGGGGACAGGGGGGGACCCAGTACTTC.